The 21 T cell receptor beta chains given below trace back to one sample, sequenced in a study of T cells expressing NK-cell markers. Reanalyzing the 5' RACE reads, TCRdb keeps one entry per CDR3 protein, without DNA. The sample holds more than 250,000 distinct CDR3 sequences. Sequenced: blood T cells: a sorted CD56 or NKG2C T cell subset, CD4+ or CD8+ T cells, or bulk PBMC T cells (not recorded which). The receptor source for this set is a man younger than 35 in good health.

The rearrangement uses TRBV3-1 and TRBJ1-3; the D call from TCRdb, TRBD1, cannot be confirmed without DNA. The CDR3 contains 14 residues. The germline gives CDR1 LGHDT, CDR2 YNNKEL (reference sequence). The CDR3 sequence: CASSQGEGGRTIYF.

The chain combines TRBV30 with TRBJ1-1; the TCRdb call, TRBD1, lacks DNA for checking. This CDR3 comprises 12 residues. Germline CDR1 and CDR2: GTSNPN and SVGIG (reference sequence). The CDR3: CAWSKQGTEAFF.

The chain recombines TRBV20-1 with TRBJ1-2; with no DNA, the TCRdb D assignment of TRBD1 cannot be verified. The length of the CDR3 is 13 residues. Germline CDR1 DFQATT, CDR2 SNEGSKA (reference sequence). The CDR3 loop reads CSARDGTDPGYTF.

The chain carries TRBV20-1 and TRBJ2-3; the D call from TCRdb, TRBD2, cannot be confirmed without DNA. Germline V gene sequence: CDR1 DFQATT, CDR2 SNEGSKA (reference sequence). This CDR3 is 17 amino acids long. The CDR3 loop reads CSARRSSGSIFMDTQYF.

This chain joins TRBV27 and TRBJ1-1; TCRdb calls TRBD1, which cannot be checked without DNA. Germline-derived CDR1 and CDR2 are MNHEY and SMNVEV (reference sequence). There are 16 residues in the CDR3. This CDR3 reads CASRINRGTMYTEAFF.

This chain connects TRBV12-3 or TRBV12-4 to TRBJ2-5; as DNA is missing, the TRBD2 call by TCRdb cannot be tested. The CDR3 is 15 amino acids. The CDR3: CASYSDRGQGETQYF.

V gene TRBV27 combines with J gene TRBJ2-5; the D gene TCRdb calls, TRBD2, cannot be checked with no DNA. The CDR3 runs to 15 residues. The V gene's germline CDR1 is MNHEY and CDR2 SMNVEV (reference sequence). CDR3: CASRKWTSGQETQYF.

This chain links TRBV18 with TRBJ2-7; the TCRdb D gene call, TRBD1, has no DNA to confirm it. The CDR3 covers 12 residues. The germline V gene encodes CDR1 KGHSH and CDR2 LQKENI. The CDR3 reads CASSPYPGEQYF.

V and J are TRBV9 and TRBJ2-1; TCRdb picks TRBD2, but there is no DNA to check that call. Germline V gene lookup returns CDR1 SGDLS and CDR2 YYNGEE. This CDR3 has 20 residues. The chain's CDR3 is CASSASPRLAGASGGSEQFF.

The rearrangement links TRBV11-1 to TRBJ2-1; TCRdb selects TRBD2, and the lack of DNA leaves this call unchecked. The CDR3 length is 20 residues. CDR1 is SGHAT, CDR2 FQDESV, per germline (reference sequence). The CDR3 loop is CASSLGQGRVTSGEGDEQFF.

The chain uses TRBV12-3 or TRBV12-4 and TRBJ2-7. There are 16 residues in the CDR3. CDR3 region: CASSLSLAGVAYEQYF.

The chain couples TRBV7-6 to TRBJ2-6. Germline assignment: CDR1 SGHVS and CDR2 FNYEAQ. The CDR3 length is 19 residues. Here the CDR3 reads CASSLAQAALHSGANVLTF.

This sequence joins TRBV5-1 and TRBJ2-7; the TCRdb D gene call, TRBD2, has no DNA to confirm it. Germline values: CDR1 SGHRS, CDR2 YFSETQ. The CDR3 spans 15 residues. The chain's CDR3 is CASRVGLAGGNEQYF.

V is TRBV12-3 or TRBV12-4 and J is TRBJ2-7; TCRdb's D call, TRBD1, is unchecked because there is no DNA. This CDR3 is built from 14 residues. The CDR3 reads CASGMRPGGDEQYF.

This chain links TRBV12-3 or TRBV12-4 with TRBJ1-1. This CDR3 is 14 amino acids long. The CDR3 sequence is CASSLKRMNTEAFF.

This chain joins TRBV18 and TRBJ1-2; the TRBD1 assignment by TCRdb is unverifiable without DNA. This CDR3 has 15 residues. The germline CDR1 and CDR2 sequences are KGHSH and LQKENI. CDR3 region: CASSPAGAGPYGYTF.

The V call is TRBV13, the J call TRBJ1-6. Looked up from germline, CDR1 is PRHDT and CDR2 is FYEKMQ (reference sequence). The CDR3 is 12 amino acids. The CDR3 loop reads CASSLGSGALHF.

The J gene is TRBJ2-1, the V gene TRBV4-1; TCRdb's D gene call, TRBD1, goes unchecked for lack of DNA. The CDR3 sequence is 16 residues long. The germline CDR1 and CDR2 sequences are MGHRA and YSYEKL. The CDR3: CASSQAGTGYRDEQFF.

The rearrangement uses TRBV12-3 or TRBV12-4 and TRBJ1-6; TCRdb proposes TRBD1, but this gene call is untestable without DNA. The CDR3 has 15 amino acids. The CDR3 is CASSLSRVAFSPLHF.

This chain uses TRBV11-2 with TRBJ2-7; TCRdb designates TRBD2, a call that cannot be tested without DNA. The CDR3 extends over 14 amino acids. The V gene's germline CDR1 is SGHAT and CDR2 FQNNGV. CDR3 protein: CASSSLAVTYEQYF.

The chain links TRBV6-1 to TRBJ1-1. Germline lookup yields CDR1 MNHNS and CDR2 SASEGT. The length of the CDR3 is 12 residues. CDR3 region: CASRRDTAEAFF.